This entry is about one T cell receptor beta chain. Its antigen is unidentified. There are 11 residues in the CDR3. From germline, CDR1 is DFQATT and CDR2 SNEGSKA (reference sequence). This entry belongs to a study of cytomegalovirus exposure and HLA in healthy donors. Findings of the study overall: HLA restriction was apparent for most CMV-associated TCR beta chains in a later analysis.

In the PCR, 60 Vbeta and 13 Jbeta primers were used. This table comes from immunoSEQ multiplex PCR, and its TCRdb copy is limited to in-frame clones, with some not included. The sample holds about 190,000 clones, over 60% seen once. The source is a woman aged 25-40 years in good health and CMV-seropositive. Sequenced sample: PBMCs. This chain joins TRBV20-1 and TRBJ1-1; D is unresolved. As DNA, the CDR3 is TGCACCGGGTTGTTTCGCACTGAAGCTTTCTTT. As protein: CTGLFRTEAFF.